Listed below are T cell receptor beta chains from one sample, sequenced in a study of identical twins. A single record per CDR3 protein comes from TCRdb applying MiXCR to the 5' RACE reads. This sample has about 660,000 distinct CDR3 sequences, with more than 6.5% found just once. The same data also contributed to another study, on yellow fever vaccine responses in identical twins.

The source material was PBMCs. These receptors all stem from a young woman in good health. Both conserved end residues are part of each CDR3. The D gene is left open where the match is weak. The listing skips clone size in some rows; elsewhere it reads once, few, many or a size class.

V gene: TRBV6-2/TRBV6-3; D gene: .; J gene: TRBJ2-7; clone size: .; CDR3 DNA: TGTGCCAGCAGTTACTCTAGGGACGCAATTGAGCAGTACTTC; CDR3 protein: CASSYSRDAIEQYF
V gene: TRBV7-2; D gene: TRBD1; J gene: TRBJ2-1; clone size: few; CDR3 DNA: TGTGCCAGCAGCCCGGGACAGGGTTCAGCATACAATGAGCAGTTCTTC; CDR3 protein: CASSPGQGSAYNEQFF
V gene: TRBV7-9; D gene: .; J gene: TRBJ2-3; clone size: .; CDR3 DNA: TGTGCCAGCAGCTTCCAGGGGAAAACAGATACGCAGTATTTT; CDR3 protein: CASSFQGKTDTQYF
V gene: TRBV7-9; D gene: .; J gene: TRBJ2-1; clone size: .; CDR3 DNA: TGTGCCAGCACCCGAGCCTCCTACAATGAGCAGTTCTTC; CDR3 protein: CASTRASYNEQFF
V gene: TRBV7-2; D gene: .; J gene: TRBJ2-5; clone size: .; CDR3 DNA: TGTGCCAGCAGCTTAGTCCAGTCCCAAGAGACCCAGTACTTC; CDR3 protein: CASSLVQSQETQYF
V gene: TRBV20-1; D gene: .; J gene: TRBJ2-1; clone size: many; CDR3 DNA: TGCAGTGCTCTTAGCGGACCTTCCTACAATGAGCAGTTCTTC; CDR3 protein: CSALSGPSYNEQFF
V gene: TRBV5-1; D gene: .; J gene: TRBJ2-3; clone size: .; CDR3 DNA: TGCGCCAGCAGCCCGGGATATTCTAGCACAGATACGCAGTTTTTT; CDR3 protein: CASSPGYSSTDTQFF
V gene: TRBV7-2; D gene: TRBD1; J gene: TRBJ1-3; clone size: .; CDR3 DNA: TGTGCCAGCAGCTCGGGACAGACTGGAAACACCATATATTTT; CDR3 protein: CASSSGQTGNTIYF
V gene: TRBV5-1; D gene: .; J gene: TRBJ1-1; clone size: many; CDR3 DNA: TGCGCCAGCAGCTTGGCTGGGTTTGAAGCTTTCTTT; CDR3 protein: CASSLAGFEAFF
V gene: TRBV10-3; D gene: TRBD2; J gene: TRBJ2-7; clone size: few; CDR3 DNA: TGTGCCATCAGCGAGGCACGGACTAGAATGGGCGAGCAGTACTTC; CDR3 protein: CAISEARTRMGEQYF
V gene: TRBV7-2; D gene: TRBD1; J gene: TRBJ2-1; clone size: .; CDR3 DNA: TGTGCCAGCAGCTTCGGACAGGGGGCGGGCAATGAGCAGTTCTTC; CDR3 protein: CASSFGQGAGNEQFF
V gene: TRBV10-3; D gene: TRBD2; J gene: TRBJ2-2; clone size: .; CDR3 DNA: TGTGCCACCAAAGGAGGAGGGGAGGGCGGGGAGCTGTTTTTT; CDR3 protein: CATKGGGEGGELFF
V gene: TRBV29-1; D gene: .; J gene: TRBJ2-3; clone size: .; CDR3 DNA: TGCAGGGCCCAGGGGCCAGATACGCAGTATTTT; CDR3 protein: CRAQGPDTQYF
V gene: TRBV2; D gene: TRBD1; J gene: TRBJ2-1; clone size: few; CDR3 DNA: TGTGCCAGCAGTCGGGACAGGGGGCTCGGTGAGCAGTTCTTC; CDR3 protein: CASSRDRGLGEQFF
V gene: TRBV20-1; D gene: .; J gene: TRBJ1-2; clone size: few; CDR3 DNA: TGCAGTGCTAGTCCCACCCTGGGCTATGGCTACACCTTC; CDR3 protein: CSASPTLGYGYTF
V gene: TRBV4-3; D gene: TRBD2; J gene: TRBJ2-3; clone size: few; CDR3 DNA: TGCGCCAGCAGCCACCTGGCTGCTAGCGGGGTCACAGATACGCAGTATTTT; CDR3 protein: CASSHLAASGVTDTQYF
V gene: TRBV7-2; D gene: TRBD2; J gene: TRBJ2-1; clone size: few; CDR3 DNA: TGTGCCAGCAGCACGGGACTAGCGGGTAATGAGCAGTTCTTC; CDR3 protein: CASSTGLAGNEQFF
V gene: TRBV5-6; D gene: .; J gene: TRBJ2-1; clone size: few; CDR3 DNA: TGTGCCAGCAGCTCAGCTGGGGGGGCCTCCTACAATGAGCAGTTCTTC; CDR3 protein: CASSSAGGASYNEQFF
V gene: TRBV12-3/TRBV12-4; D gene: .; J gene: TRBJ2-1; clone size: many; CDR3 DNA: TGTGCCAGCAGTCTATCCTCCGGTAGTGGTCATGAGCAGTTCTTC; CDR3 protein: CASSLSSGSGHEQFF
V gene: TRBV12-3/TRBV12-4; D gene: .; J gene: TRBJ1-6; clone size: few; CDR3 DNA: TGTGCCAGCAGTTTATGGGGTCCGGGAAATTCACCCCTCCACTTT; CDR3 protein: CASSLWGPGNSPLHF
V gene: TRBV6-2/TRBV6-3; D gene: TRBD1; J gene: TRBJ2-3; clone size: .; CDR3 DNA: TGTGCCAGCAGTTACGGGGAACAGGGGAGAGATACGCAGTATTTT; CDR3 protein: CASSYGEQGRDTQYF
V gene: TRBV4-3; D gene: .; J gene: TRBJ2-7; clone size: .; CDR3 DNA: TGCGCCAGCAGCCAAGATAGGGTCAGCGCCTACGAGCAGTACTTC; CDR3 protein: CASSQDRVSAYEQYF
V gene: TRBV27; D gene: .; J gene: TRBJ1-2; clone size: few; CDR3 DNA: TGTGCCAGCAGTGCCTACAGCTACTATGGCTACACCTTC; CDR3 protein: CASSAYSYYGYTF
V gene: TRBV4-3; D gene: .; J gene: TRBJ2-1; clone size: .; CDR3 DNA: TGCGCCAGCAGCCAAGCGCCGGGACCCATTCCCTACAATGAGCAGTTCTTC; CDR3 protein: CASSQAPGPIPYNEQFF
V gene: TRBV20-1; D gene: TRBD2; J gene: TRBJ2-7; clone size: many; CDR3 DNA: TGCAGTGCTAGAGATTTACTAGCGCAGACCTACGAGCAGTACTTC; CDR3 protein: CSARDLLAQTYEQYF
V gene: TRBV7-9; D gene: TRBD2; J gene: TRBJ2-7; clone size: many; CDR3 DNA: TGTGCCAGCAGCTCTTCATCTAGCGGGGGAACTACCTACGAGCAGTACTTC; CDR3 protein: CASSSSSSGGTTYEQYF
V gene: TRBV6-1; D gene: .; J gene: TRBJ2-3; clone size: .; CDR3 DNA: TGTGCCACCTCCCTTGGGCGGACCACAGATACGCAGTATTTT; CDR3 protein: CATSLGRTTDTQYF
V gene: TRBV7-3; D gene: TRBD2; J gene: TRBJ2-1; clone size: many; CDR3 DNA: TGTGCCAGCAGCCTCTTGGTCGGGGGGTACAATGAGCAGTTCTTC; CDR3 protein: CASSLLVGGYNEQFF
V gene: TRBV29-1; D gene: TRBD1; J gene: TRBJ2-7; clone size: few; CDR3 DNA: TGCAGCGTTGATACCGGGACAGGGGACTACGAGCAGTACTTC; CDR3 protein: CSVDTGTGDYEQYF
V gene: TRBV28; D gene: .; J gene: TRBJ1-2; clone size: .; CDR3 DNA: TGTGCCACCAGGGATCTCTATGGCTACACCTTC; CDR3 protein: CATRDLYGYTF
V gene: TRBV6-5; D gene: .; J gene: TRBJ2-5; clone size: .; CDR3 DNA: TGTGCCAGCAGTTACTCGATTCGCGCTCGAAAGATGGAGACCCAGTACTTC; CDR3 protein: CASSYSIRARKMETQYF
V gene: TRBV20-1; D gene: TRBD2; J gene: TRBJ2-1; clone size: many; CDR3 DNA: TGCAGTGCTGGGACTAGCGGGAGATCCCATGAGCAGTTCTTC; CDR3 protein: CSAGTSGRSHEQFF
V gene: TRBV20-1; D gene: .; J gene: TRBJ2-7; clone size: few; CDR3 DNA: TGCAGTGCTAGAGGTGGACGCGACTACGAGCAGTACTTC; CDR3 protein: CSARGGRDYEQYF
V gene: TRBV3-1; D gene: TRBD1; J gene: TRBJ1-4; clone size: .; CDR3 DNA: TGTGCCAGCAGCCAACAACTGACAGGGCGTAACGAAAAACTGTTTTTT; CDR3 protein: CASSQQLTGRNEKLFF
V gene: TRBV4-1; D gene: .; J gene: TRBJ2-7; clone size: few; CDR3 DNA: TGCGCCAGCAGCCAAGCAAACGGAGCCTACGAGCAGTACTTC; CDR3 protein: CASSQANGAYEQYF
V gene: TRBV20-1; D gene: .; J gene: TRBJ2-7; clone size: few; CDR3 DNA: TGCAGTGCTAGAGATCTTGTGGGGGCCGTTCTTTGGGAGCAGTACTTC; CDR3 protein: CSARDLVGAVLWEQYF
V gene: TRBV14; D gene: .; J gene: TRBJ2-7; clone size: many; CDR3 DNA: TGTGCCAGCAGCCAAGATCTCTTAAAACAGGGAGGGGTGACCTACGAGCAGTACTTC; CDR3 protein: CASSQDLLKQGGVTYEQYF
V gene: TRBV6-5; D gene: TRBD2; J gene: TRBJ2-7; clone size: many; CDR3 DNA: TGTGCCAGCAGTTCTTTCTTGGCTAGCGGGGTCGACGAGCAGTACTTC; CDR3 protein: CASSSFLASGVDEQYF
V gene: TRBV12-3/TRBV12-4; D gene: TRBD1; J gene: TRBJ2-1; clone size: few; CDR3 DNA: TGTGCCAGCAGGAAAAACAGGGGTAATGAGCAGTTCTTC; CDR3 protein: CASRKNRGNEQFF
V gene: TRBV6-1; D gene: .; J gene: TRBJ2-1; clone size: .; CDR3 DNA: TGTGCCAGCAGCCCACTTCAGGGTTCCTACAATGAGCAGTTCTTC; CDR3 protein: CASSPLQGSYNEQFF
V gene: TRBV11-2; D gene: .; J gene: TRBJ2-5; clone size: .; CDR3 DNA: TGTGCCAGCAGCAGAGACACTCAAGAGACCCAGTACTTC; CDR3 protein: CASSRDTQETQYF
V gene: TRBV6-2/TRBV6-3; D gene: .; J gene: TRBJ2-3; clone size: .; CDR3 DNA: TGTGCCAGCAGCCCGGAGGGGGAGGCCACAGATACGCAGTATTTT; CDR3 protein: CASSPEGEATDTQYF
V gene: TRBV25-1; D gene: .; J gene: TRBJ2-1; clone size: .; CDR3 DNA: TGTGCCAGCAGTGGGACTGTAGCTCTAGCCGATGAGCAGTTCTTC; CDR3 protein: CASSGTVALADEQFF
V gene: TRBV3-1; D gene: TRBD1; J gene: TRBJ2-5; clone size: many; CDR3 DNA: TGTGCCAGCAGCCAAGATCAAGGGACAGGAAAAGAGACCCAGTACTTC; CDR3 protein: CASSQDQGTGKETQYF
V gene: TRBV12-3/TRBV12-4; D gene: .; J gene: TRBJ2-6; clone size: .; CDR3 DNA: TGTGCCAGCAGTCCGGGCCCTCTCTCTGGGGCCAACGTCCTGACTTTC; CDR3 protein: CASSPGPLSGANVLTF
V gene: TRBV5-1; D gene: .; J gene: TRBJ1-6; clone size: .; CDR3 DNA: TGCGCCAGCAGCTTGGACCTACTCACGGCACCCCTCCACTTT; CDR3 protein: CASSLDLLTAPLHF
V gene: TRBV20-1; D gene: TRBD2; J gene: TRBJ2-7; clone size: .; CDR3 DNA: TGCAGTGCTAGAGACTCGTCGGGGACTAGCGGATACGAGCAGTACTTC; CDR3 protein: CSARDSSGTSGYEQYF
V gene: TRBV12-3/TRBV12-4; D gene: .; J gene: TRBJ1-3; clone size: many; CDR3 DNA: TGTGCCAGCAGTCCATACGGGACGGGGAGCTCTGGAAACACCATATATTTT; CDR3 protein: CASSPYGTGSSGNTIYF
V gene: TRBV7-2; D gene: TRBD2; J gene: TRBJ2-3; clone size: .; CDR3 DNA: TGTGCCAGCACCAGCGGGGGATATACGCAGTATTTT; CDR3 protein: CASTSGGYTQYF
V gene: TRBV6-5; D gene: TRBD2; J gene: TRBJ2-7; clone size: .; CDR3 DNA: TGTGCCAGCAGTTCCCTCCCGACTAGCAACCACGAGCAGTACTTC; CDR3 protein: CASSSLPTSNHEQYF
V gene: TRBV7-2; D gene: .; J gene: TRBJ2-1; clone size: few; CDR3 DNA: TGTGCCAGCAGCTTACTTTCGGGCAGGGCGGGCAATGAGCAGTTCTTC; CDR3 protein: CASSLLSGRAGNEQFF
V gene: TRBV12-3/TRBV12-4; D gene: TRBD2; J gene: TRBJ2-1; clone size: many; CDR3 DNA: TGTGCCAGCAGTTTAGGCGCCGGGGGGGCGAATGAGCAGTTCTTC; CDR3 protein: CASSLGAGGANEQFF
V gene: TRBV9; D gene: .; J gene: TRBJ2-7; clone size: few; CDR3 DNA: TGTGCCAGCGCCCCCCCCCCACAGGGAAACAACTACTACGAGCAGTACTTC; CDR3 protein: CASAPPPQGNNYYEQYF
V gene: TRBV6-1; D gene: .; J gene: TRBJ1-5; clone size: .; CDR3 DNA: TGTGCCAGCAGTCGTCGAAGGGGGGATCAGCCCCAGCATTTT; CDR3 protein: CASSRRRGDQPQHF
V gene: TRBV18; D gene: .; J gene: TRBJ2-5; clone size: few; CDR3 DNA: TGTGCCAGCTCACCATGGGAGGACCCAGAGACCCAGTACTTC; CDR3 protein: CASSPWEDPETQYF